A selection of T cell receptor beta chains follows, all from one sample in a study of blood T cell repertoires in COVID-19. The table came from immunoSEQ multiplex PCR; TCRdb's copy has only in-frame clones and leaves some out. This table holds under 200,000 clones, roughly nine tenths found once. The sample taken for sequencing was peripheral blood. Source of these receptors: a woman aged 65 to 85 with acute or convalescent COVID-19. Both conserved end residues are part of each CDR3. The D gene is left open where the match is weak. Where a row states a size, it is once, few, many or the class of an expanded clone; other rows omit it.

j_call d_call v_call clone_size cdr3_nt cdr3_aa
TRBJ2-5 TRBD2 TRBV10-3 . TGTGCCATCAGTGAGCCTAGCGGGGGGGCCCAAGAGACCCAGTACTTC CAISEPSGGAQETQYF
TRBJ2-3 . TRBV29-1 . TGCAGCGTTGTCCCAGTGAGCACAGATACGCAGTATTTT CSVVPVSTDTQYF
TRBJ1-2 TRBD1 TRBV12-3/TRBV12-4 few TGTGCCAGCAGTTGGGACAGGCTTGGCTACACCTTC CASSWDRLGYTF
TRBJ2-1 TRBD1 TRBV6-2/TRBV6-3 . TGTGCCAGCAGCACGACAGGGCAGCTGTCCTACAATGAGCAGTTCTTC CASSTTGQLSYNEQFF
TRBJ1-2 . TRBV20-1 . TGCAGTGCTAGTTTCGGGAACCGGTATGGCTACACCTTC CSASFGNRYGYTF
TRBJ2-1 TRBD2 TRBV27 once TGTGCCAGCAGTTTCCGTCTAGCGGGAGGAAATGAGCAGTTCTTC CASSFRLAGGNEQFF
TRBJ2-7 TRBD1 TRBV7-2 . TGTGCCAGCAGTTGGGTCGGGACAGGGAATTACGAGCAGTACTTC CASSWVGTGNYEQYF
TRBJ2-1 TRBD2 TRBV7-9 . TGTGCCAGCAGCCCCCTTCCTACGGGACTATCCGGGAATGAGCAGTTCTTC CASSPLPTGLSGNEQFF
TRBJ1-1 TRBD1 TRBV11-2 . TGTGCCAGCAGGCCTGCCGGGACAGGGGATACTGAAGCTTTCTTT CASRPAGTGDTEAFF
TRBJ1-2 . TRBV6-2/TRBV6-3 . TGTGCCAGCAGTTTAAGGCAGGGCGGCGGCTACACCTTC CASSLRQGGGYTF
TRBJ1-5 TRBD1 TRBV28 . TGTGCCAGCAGAGCTCTGGACAGGGCAAATCAGCCCCAGCATTTT CASRALDRANQPQHF
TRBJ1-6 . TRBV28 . TGTGCCAGCAGTTTTGGCACAGGTAATTCACCCCTCCACTTT CASSFGTGNSPLHF
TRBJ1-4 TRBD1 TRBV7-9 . TGTGCCAGCAGCACAGGGGGCGTTAGCCGCGAAAAACTGTTTTTT CASSTGGVSREKLFF
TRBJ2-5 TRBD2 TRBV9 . TGTGCCAGCAGCGTAGATAGCGGGAGGGGAGAGACCCAGTACTTC CASSVDSGRGETQYF
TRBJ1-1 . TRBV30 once TGTGCCTGGAGTGCACTATCTCCGAACACTGAAGCTTTCTTT CAWSALSPNTEAFF
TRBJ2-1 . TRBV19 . TGTGCCAGTAGTATCCCCGGACTATACTCCTACAATGAGCAGTTCTTC CASSIPGLYSYNEQFF
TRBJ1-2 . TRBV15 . TGTGCCACCAGCAGAGATGGGGGGATCAGCTACACCTTC CATSRDGGISYTF
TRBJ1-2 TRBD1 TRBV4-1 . TGCGCCAGCAGGCCACAGGGGGTAATCGGCTACACCTTC CASRPQGVIGYTF
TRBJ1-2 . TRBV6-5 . TGTGCCAGCAGTTACTCGAGCACAGGCTATGGCTACACCTTC CASSYSSTGYGYTF
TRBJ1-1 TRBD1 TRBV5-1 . TGCGCCAGCAGTGTGACAGGGGTCACTCACACTGAAGCTTTCTTT CASSVTGVTHTEAFF
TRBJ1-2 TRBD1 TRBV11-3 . TGTGCCAGTCCCCCTCCCACCTCAGGGGGTAAAAACTATGGCTACACCTTC CASPPPTSGGKNYGYTF
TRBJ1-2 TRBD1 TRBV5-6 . TGTGCCAGCAGATTCACAGGGGGTGAGACCTTC CASRFTGGETF
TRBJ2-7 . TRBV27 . TGTGCCAGCAGTTTAACCCCCAGATACGAGCAGTACTTC CASSLTPRYEQYF
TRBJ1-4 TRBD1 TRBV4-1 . TGCGCCAGCAGCCAATCCGGACAGGGAGGTCGAGAAAAACTGTTTTTT CASSQSGQGGREKLFF
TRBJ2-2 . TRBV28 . TGTGCCAGCAGGGGGACAACTCACCTAACTAGCGACCCGAACACCGGGGAGCTGTTTTTT CASRGTTHLTSDPNTGELFF
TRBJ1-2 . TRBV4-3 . TGCGCCAGCAGCCAAGACCTCTCCTTGTTCGTGGGCGGCTACACCTTC CASSQDLSLFVGGYTF
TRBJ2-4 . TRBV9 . TGTGCCAGCAGCCCAAGTGAGGGATGGAATCAGTACTTC CASSPSEGWNQYF
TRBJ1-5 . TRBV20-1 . TGCAGTGCAGGGGCGGGACAGCCCCAGCATTTT CSAGAGQPQHF
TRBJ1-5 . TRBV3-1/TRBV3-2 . TGTGCCAGCAGCCAAGATCTGGCAGTCAATCAGCCCCAGCATTTT CASSQDLAVNQPQHF
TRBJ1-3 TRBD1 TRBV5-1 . TGCGCCAGCAGCTTGGGGACAGGTGGAAACACCATATATTTT CASSLGTGGNTIYF
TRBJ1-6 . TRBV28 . TGTGCCAGCAGTTCCGGGATAGATTCACCCCTCCACTTT CASSSGIDSPLHF